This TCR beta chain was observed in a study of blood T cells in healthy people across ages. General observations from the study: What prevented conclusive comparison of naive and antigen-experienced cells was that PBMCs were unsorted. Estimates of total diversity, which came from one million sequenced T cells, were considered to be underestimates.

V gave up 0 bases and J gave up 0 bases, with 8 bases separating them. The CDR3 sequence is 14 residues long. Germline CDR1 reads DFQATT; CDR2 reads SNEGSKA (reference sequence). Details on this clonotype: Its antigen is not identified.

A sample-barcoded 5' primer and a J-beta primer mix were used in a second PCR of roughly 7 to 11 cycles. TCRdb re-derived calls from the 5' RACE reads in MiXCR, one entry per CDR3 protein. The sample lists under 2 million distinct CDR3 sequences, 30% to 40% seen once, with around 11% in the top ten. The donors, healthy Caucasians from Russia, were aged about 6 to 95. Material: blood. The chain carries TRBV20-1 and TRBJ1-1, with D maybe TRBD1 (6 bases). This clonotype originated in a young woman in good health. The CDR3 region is CSAREGTLNTEAFF. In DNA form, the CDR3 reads TGCAGTGCTAGAGAGGGGACACTGAACACTGAAGCTTTCTTT.